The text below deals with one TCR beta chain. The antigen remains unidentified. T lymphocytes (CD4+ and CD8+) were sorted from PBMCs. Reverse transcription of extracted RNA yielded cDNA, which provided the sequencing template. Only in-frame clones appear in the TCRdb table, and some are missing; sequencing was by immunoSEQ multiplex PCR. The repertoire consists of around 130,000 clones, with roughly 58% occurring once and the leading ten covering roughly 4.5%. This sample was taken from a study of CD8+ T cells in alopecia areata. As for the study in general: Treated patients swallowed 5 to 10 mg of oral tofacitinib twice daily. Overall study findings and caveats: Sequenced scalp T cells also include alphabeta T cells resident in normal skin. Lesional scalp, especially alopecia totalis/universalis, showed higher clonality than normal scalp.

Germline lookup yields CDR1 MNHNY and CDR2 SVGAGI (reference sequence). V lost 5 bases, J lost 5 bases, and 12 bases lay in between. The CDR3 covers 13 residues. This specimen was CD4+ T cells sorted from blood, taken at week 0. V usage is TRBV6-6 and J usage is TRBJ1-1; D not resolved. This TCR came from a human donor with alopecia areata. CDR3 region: CASSPQHATEAFF. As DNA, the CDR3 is TGTGCCAGCAGTCCTCAGCATGCGACTGAAGCTTTCTTT.